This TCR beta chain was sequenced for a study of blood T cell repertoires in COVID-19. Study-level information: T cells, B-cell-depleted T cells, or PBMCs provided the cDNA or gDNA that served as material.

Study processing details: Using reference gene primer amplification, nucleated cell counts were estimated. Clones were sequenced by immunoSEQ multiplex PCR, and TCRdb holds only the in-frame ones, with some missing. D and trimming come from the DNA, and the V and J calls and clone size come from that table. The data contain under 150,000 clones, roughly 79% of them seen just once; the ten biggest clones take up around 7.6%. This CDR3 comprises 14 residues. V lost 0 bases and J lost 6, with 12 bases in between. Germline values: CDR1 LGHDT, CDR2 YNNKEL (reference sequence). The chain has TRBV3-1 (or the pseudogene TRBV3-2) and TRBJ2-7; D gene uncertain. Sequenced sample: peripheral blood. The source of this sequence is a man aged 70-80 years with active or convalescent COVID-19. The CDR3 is CASSQEVSGAEQYF. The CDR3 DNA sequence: TGTGCCAGCAGCCAAGAAGTTTCCGGAGCCGAGCAGTACTTC.